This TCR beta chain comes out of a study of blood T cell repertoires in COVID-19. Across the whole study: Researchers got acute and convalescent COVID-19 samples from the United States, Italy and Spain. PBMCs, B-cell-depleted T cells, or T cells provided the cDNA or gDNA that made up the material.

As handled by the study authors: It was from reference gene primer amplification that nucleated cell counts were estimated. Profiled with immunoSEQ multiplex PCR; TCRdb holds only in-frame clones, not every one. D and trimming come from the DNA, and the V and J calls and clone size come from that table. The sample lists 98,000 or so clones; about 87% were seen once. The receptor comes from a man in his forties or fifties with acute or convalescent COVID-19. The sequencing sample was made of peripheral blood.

The CDR3 loop is CSASGLEGETQYF. For the CDR3, the DNA is TGCAGTGCTAGTGGGCTTGAGGGAGAGACCCAGTACTTC. The rearrangement links TRBV20-1 to TRBJ2-5, with D perhaps TRBD2 (5 bases). Germline CDR1 is DFQATT and CDR2 is SNEGSKA (reference sequence). There are 13 residues in the CDR3. Between the trimmed V and J ends, which lost 3 bases and 4 bases, there was a span of 12 bases.